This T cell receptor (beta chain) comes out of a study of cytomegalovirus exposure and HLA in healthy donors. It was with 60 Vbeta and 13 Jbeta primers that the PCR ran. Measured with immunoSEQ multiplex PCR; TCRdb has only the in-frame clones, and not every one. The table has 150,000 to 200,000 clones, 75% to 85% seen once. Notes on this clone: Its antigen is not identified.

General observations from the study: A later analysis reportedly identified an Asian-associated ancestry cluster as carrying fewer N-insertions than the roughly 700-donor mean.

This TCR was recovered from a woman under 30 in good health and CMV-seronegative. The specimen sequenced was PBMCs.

The CDR3 coding sequence is TGTGCCAGTAGTATCGGGCGACAGGGAAGAGCTAACTATGGCTACACCTTC. It specifies CASSIGRQGRANYGYTF. The gene calls are TRBV19 and TRBJ1-2, with 7 bases fitting TRBD1. V lost 3 bases, J lost 0 bases, and 10 bases stayed unmatched. The germline V gene encodes CDR1 LNHDA and CDR2 SQIVND (reference sequence). The CDR3 is 17 residues long.